The entry below describes one T cell receptor (beta chain). Its antigen is currently unknown. V shed 0 bases and J shed 0 bases, with 6 bases lying between them. Germline V gene data show CDR1 as SGHRS and CDR2 as YFSETQ. The length of the CDR3 is 15 residues. This sample stems from a study of T cells after yellow fever vaccination. Study results and caveats: A small share of clonotypes appeared in both CD4 and CD8 compartments.

TCRdb re-derived calls from the 5' RACE reads in MiXCR, one entry per CDR3 protein. Altogether more than 90,000 distinct CDR3 sequences are present, roughly 7.9% being singletons, with the ten largest covering over 2.5%. The chain couples TRBV5-1 to TRBJ2-2; tentatively, D is TRBD2 (5 bases). The TCR originated in a man between 18 and 35 years old who received the YFV17D yellow fever vaccine. The source was CD4+ T cells sorted from PBMCs, collected about 49 days after the first yellow fever vaccination. The CDR3 region is CASSLASPNTGELFF. CDR3 nucleotides: TGCGCCAGCAGCTTGGCTAGCCCGAACACCGGGGAGCTGTTTTTT.